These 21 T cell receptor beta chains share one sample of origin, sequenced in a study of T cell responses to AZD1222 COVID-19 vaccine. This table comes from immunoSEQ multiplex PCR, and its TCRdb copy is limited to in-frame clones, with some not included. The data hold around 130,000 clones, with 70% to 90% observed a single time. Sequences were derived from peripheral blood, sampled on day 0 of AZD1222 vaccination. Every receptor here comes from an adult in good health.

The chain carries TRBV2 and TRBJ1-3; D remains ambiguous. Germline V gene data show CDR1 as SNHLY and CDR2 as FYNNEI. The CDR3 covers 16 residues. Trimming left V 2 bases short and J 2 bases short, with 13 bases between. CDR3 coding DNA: TGTGCCAGCAGTGAATTTAGGGAGTGGGCTGGAAACACCATATATTTT. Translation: CASSEFREWAGNTIYF.

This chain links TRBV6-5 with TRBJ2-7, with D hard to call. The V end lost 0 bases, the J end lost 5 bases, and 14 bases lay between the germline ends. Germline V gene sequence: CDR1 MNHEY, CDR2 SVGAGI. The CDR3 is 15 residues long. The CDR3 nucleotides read TGTGCCAGCAGTTACTCGGTTGGTCAGTCGGACGAGCAGTACTTC. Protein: CASSYSVGQSDEQYF.

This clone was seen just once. The CDR3: CASRPGGESRRYGYTF. The CDR3 bases are TGTGCCAGCAGACCCGGGGGGGAGTCTAGGCGCTATGGCTACACCTTC. The rearrangement links TRBV5-5 to TRBJ1-2; D possibly corresponds to TRBD1 (5 bases). Germline CDR1 reads SGHKS; CDR2 reads YYEKEE (reference sequence). CDR3 size: 16 residues. Trimming removed 5 bases at V and 4 bases at J, with 21 bases between.

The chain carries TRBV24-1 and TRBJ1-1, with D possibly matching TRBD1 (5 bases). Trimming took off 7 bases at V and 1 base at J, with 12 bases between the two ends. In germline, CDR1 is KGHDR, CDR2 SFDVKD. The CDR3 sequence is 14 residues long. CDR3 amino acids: CATRGGARNTEAFF. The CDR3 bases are TGTGCCACCAGGGGTGGGGCGCGGAACACTGAAGCTTTCTTT.

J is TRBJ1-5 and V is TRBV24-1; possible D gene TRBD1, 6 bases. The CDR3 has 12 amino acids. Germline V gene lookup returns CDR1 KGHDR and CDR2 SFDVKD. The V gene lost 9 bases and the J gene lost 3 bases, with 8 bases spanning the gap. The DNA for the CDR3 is TGTGCCACCCAGGGGTCCAATCAGCCCCAGCATTTT. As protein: CATQGSNQPQHF.

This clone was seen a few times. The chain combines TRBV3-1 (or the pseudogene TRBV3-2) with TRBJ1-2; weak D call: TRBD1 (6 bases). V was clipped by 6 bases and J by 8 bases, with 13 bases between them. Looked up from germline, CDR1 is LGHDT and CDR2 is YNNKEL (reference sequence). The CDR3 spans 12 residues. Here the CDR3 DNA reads TGTGCCAGCAGTCATACAGGGAGCGGCTACACCTTC. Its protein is CASSHTGSGYTF.

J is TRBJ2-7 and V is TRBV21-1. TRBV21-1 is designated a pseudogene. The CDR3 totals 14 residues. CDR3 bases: TGTGCCAGCAGCATGGGACGCAAAAACTACGAGCAGTACTTC. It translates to CASSMGRKNYEQYF.

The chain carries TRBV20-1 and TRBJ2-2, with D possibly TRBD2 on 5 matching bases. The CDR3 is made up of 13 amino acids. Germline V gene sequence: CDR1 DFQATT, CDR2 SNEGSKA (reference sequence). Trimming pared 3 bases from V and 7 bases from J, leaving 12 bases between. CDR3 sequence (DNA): TGCAGTGCTAGTTGGATTCGGGACGGGGAGCTGTTTTTT. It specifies CSASWIRDGELFF.

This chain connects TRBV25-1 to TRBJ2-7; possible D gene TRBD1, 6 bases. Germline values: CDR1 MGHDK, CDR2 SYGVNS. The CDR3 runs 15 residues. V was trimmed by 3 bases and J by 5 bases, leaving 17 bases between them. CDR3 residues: CASSELGATVNEQYF. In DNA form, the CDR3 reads TGTGCCAGCAGTGAGTTGGGGGCGACTGTAAACGAGCAGTACTTC.

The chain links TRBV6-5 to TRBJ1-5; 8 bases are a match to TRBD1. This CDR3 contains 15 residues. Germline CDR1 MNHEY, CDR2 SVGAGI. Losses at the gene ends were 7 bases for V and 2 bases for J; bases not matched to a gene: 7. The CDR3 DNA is TGTGCCAGCACCGGACAGGGAGGGGGCAATCAGCCCCAGCATTTT. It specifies CASTGQGGGNQPQHF.

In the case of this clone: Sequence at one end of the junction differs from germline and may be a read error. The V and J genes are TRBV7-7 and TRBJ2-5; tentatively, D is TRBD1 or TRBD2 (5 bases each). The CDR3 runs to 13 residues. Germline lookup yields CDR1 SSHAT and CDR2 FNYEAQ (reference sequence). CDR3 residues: CASSSGGGETQYF. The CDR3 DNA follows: TGTGCTAGCAGCTCAGGTGGGGGAGAGACCCAGTACTTC.

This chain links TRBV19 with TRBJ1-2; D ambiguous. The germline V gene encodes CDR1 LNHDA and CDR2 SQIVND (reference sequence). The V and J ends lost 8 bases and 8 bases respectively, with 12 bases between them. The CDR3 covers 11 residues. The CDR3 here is CASLNLVGYTF. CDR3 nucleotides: TGTGCCAGTTTGAACCTGGTAGGCTACACCTTC.

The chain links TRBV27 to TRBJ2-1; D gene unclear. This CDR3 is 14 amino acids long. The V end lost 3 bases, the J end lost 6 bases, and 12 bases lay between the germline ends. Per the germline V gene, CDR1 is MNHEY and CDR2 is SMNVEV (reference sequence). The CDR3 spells CASSFRISVNEQFF. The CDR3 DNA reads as TGTGCCAGCAGTTTCAGAATTTCCGTCAATGAGCAGTTCTTC.

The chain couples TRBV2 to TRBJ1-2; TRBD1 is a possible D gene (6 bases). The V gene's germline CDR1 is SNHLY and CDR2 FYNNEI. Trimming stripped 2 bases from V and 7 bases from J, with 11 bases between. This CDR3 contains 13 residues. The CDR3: CASSEQQGGGYTF. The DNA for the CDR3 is TGTGCCAGCAGTGAACAACAGGGAGGTGGCTACACCTTC.

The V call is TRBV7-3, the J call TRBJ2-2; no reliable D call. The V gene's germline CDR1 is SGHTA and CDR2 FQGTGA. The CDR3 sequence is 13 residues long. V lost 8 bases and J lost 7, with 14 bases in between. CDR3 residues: CASGPYSGGELFF. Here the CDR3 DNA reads TGTGCCAGCGGACCCTATTCTGGCGGGGAGCTGTTTTTT.

The CDR3 sequence: CASSFDLRDESYEQYF. The CDR3, as DNA: TGTGCCAGCAGTTTTGACCTCCGGGACGAGTCCTACGAGCAGTACTTC. The chain employs TRBV28 and TRBJ2-7, with D perhaps given as TRBD1 or TRBD2 (5 bases each). Germline CDR1 is MDHEN and CDR2 is SYDVKM. V lost 3 bases, J lost 1 base, and 16 bases lay in between. The CDR3 loop spans 16 amino acids.

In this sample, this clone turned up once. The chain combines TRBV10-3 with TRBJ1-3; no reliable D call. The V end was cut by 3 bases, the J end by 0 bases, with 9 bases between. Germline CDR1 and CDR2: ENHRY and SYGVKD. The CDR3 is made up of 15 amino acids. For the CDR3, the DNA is TGTGCCATCAGTGACAGGAGGCTCTCTGGAAACACCATATATTTT. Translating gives CAISDRRLSGNTIYF.

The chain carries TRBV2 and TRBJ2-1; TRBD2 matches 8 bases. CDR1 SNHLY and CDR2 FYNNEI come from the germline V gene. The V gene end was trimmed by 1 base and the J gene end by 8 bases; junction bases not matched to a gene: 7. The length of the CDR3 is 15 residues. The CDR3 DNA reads TGTGCCAGCAGTGAAGGGACCGGGGGGGTCGATGAGCAGTTCTTC. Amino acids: CASSEGTGGVDEQFF.

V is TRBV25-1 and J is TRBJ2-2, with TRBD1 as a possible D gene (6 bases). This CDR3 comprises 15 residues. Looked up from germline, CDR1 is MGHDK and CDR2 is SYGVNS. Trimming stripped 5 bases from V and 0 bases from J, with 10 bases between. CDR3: CASSPDRSNTGELFF. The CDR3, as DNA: TGTGCCAGCAGTCCCGACAGGTCGAACACCGGGGAGCTGTTTTTT.

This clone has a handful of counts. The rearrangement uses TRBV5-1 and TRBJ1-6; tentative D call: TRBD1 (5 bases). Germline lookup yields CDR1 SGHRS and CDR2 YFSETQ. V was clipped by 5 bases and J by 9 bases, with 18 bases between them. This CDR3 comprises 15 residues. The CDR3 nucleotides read TGCGCCAGCAGTACCTCTGAGGGGCTCAGTTCACCCCTCCACTTT. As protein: CASSTSEGLSSPLHF.

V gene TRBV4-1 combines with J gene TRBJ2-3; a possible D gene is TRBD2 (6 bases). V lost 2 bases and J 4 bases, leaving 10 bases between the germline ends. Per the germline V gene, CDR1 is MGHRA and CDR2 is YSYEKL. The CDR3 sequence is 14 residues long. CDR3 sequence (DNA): TGCGCCAGCAGCCAAACACGACTAGCAGATACGCAGTATTTT. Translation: CASSQTRLADTQYF.